This T cell receptor beta chain appears in the sequencing data of a study of human thymus T cells. Profiled with immunoSEQ multiplex PCR; TCRdb holds only in-frame clones, not every one. The top ten clones hold about 6.5% of a sample with tens of thousands of clones, around 94% of them seen once. Of note for this clone: No antigen is known for it.

Germline CDR1 is LNHDA and CDR2 is SQIVND (reference sequence). The CDR3 length is 15 residues. With 7 bases clipped from V and 1 base from J, the junction kept 6 bases outside the gene matches. Samples came from healthy Finnish infants during open corrective cardiac surgery. All available leukocytes, rather than a set cell count, yielded the blood DNA. Study outcomes and limitations: Thymic and blood repertoires seemed to favor certain V and J genes.

The TCR originated in a boy less than two years old with a congenital heart defect but otherwise immunologically healthy. The chain combines TRBV19 with TRBJ2-3, with 9 nucleotides matching TRBD2. The sample consisted of blood. CDR3 in DNA: TGTGCCAGTAATGGCGGGGGGGCCGGCACAGATACGCAGTATTTT. Its translation is CASNGGGAGTDTQYF.